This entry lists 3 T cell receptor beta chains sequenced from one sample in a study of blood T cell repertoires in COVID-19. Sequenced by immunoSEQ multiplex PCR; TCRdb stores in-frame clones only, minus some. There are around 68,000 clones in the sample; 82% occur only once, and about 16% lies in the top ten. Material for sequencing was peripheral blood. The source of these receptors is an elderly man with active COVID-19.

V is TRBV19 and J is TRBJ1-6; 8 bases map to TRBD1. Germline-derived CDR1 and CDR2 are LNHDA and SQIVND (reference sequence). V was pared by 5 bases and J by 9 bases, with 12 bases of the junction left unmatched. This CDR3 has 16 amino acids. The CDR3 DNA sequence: TGTGCCAGTAGTTCAATCCGGGACAGGAATAGTTCACCCCTCCACTTT. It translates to CASSSIRDRNSSPLHF. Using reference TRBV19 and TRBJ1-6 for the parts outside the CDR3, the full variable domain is DGGITQSPKYLFRKEGQNVTLSCEQNLNHDAMYWYRQDPGQGLRLIYYSQIVNDFQKGDIAEGYSVSREKKESFPLTVTSAQKNPTAFYLCASSSIRDRNSSPLHFGNGTRLTVT.

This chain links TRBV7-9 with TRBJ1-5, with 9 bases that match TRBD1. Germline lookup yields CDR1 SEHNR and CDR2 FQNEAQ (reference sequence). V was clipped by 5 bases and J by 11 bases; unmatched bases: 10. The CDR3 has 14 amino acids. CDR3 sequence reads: CASSIRDRARSQHF. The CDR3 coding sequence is TGTGCCAGCAGCATCCGGGACAGGGCGCGGTCCCAGCATTTT.

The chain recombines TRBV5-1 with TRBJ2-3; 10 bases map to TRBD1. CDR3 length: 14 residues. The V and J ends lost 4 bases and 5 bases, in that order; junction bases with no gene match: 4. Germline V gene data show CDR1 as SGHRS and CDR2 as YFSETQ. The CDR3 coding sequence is TGCGCCAGCAGCCGGACAGGGGGAGGAGATACGCAGTATTTT. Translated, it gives CASSRTGGGDTQYF.